This TCR beta chain was recovered during a study of blood T cell repertoires in COVID-19. Study in general: The origin of the acute and convalescent COVID-19 samples was the United States, Italy and Spain.

Looked up from germline, CDR1 is SGHTS and CDR2 is YDEGEE. CDR3 size: 15 residues. V was clipped by 3 bases and J by 10 bases; unmatched bases: 13. TCRdb's table, derived via immunoSEQ multiplex PCR, lists solely in-frame clones and lacks some. This sample has 120,000 to 150,000 clones, with over 80% found just once. The rearrangement uses TRBV5-8 and TRBJ2-1; TRBD2 agrees at 7 bases. This clonotype was sampled from a woman in her forties with active or convalescent COVID-19. Sequencing was done on a sample of peripheral blood. The CDR3 here is CASSSPAGGVLEQFF. The CDR3 DNA follows: TGTGCCAGCAGCTCGCCTGCTGGGGGGGTGCTGGAGCAGTTCTTC.